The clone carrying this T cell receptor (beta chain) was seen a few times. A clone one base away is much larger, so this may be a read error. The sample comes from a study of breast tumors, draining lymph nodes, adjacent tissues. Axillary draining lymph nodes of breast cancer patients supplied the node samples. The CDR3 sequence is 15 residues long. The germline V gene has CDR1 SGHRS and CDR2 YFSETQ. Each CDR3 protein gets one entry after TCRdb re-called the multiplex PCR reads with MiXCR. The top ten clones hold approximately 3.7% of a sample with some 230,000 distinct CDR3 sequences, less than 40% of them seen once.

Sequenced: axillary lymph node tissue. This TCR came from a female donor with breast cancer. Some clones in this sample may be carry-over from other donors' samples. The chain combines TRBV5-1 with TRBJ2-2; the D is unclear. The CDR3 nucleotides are TGCGCCAGCAACTTGGGCCAACCGGGCACCGGGGAGCTGTTTTTT. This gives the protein CASNLGQPGTGELFF.